The present entry profiles one T cell receptor (beta chain) with its context. The record originates from a study of technical replicates of blood from a few donors. Using immunoSEQ multiplex PCR, the repertoire was profiled, and TCRdb retains in-frame clones only, with some absent. The sample yields over 60,000 clones, 85% to 95% seen once. CDR1 and CDR2 from the germline V gene are MNHNS and SASEGT. CDR3 size: 16 residues. Trimming cost V 4 bases and J 3 bases, with 16 bases left between them. The source material was T cells isolated from PBMCs. The clonotype comes from a human donor in good health. The genes are TRBV6-1 and TRBJ2-1; D perhaps matches TRBD2 (6 bases). CDR3 residues: CASSALGGMDYNEQFF. The DNA of the CDR3 is TGTGCCAGCAGTGCCCTGGGCGGGATGGACTACAATGAGCAGTTCTTC.